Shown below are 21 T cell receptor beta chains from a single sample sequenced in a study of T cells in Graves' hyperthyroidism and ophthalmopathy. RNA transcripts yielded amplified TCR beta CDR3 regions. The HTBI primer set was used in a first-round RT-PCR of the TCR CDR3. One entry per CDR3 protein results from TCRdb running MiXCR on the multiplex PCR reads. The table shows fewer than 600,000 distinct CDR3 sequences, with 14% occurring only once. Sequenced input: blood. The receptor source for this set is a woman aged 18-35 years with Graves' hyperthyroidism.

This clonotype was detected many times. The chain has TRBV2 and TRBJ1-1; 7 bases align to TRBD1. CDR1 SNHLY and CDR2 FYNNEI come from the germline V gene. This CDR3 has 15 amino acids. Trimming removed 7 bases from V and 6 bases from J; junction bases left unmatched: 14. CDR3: CASILEGQWSAEAFF. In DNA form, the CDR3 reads TGTGCCAGCATTCTGGAGGGACAGTGGAGCGCTGAAGCTTTCTTT.

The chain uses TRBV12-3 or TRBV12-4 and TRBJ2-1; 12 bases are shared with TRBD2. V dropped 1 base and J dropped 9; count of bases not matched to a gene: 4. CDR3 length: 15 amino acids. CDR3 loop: CASSLEELAGGEQFF. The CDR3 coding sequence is TGTGCCAGCAGTTTAGAAGAACTAGCGGGAGGTGAGCAGTTCTTC.

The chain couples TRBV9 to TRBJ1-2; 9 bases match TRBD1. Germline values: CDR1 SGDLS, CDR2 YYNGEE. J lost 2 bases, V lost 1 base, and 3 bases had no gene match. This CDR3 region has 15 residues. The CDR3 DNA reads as TGTGCCAGCAGCGTACCCGGGACAGGGAACTATGGCTACACCTTC. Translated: CASSVPGTGNYGYTF.

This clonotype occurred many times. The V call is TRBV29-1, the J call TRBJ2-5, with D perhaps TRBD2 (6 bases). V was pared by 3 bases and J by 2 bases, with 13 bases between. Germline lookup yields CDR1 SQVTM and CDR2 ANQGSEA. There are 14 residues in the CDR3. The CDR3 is CSVEGTEGQETQYF. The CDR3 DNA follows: TGCAGCGTTGAGGGGACGGAGGGTCAAGAGACCCAGTACTTC.

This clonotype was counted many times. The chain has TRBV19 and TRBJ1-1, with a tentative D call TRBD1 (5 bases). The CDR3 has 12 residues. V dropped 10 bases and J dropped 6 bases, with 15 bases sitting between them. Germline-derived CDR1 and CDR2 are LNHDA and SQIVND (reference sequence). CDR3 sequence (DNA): TGTGCCACCCTTGAGGTGGGGGCTGAAGCTTTCTTT. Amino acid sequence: CATLEVGAEAFF.

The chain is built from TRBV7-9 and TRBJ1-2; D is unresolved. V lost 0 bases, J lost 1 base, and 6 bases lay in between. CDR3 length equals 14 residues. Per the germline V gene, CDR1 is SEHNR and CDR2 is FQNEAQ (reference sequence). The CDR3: CASSLAGNNYGYTF. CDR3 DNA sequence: TGTGCCAGCAGCTTAGCGGGGAATAACTATGGCTACACCTTC.

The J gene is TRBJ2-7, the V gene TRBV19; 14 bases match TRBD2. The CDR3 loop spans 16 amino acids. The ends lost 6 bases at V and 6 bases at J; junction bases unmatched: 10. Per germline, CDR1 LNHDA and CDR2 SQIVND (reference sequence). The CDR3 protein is CASSKTGTSGSLEQYF. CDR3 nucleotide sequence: TGTGCCAGTAGCAAAACCGGGACTAGCGGGAGCCTCGAGCAGTACTTC. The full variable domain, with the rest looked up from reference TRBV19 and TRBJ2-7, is DGGITQSPKYLFRKEGQNVTLSCEQNLNHDAMYWYRQDPGQGLRLIYYSQIVNDFQKGDIAEGYSVSREKKESFPLTVTSAQKNPTAFYLCASSKTGTSGSLEQYFGPGTRLTVT.

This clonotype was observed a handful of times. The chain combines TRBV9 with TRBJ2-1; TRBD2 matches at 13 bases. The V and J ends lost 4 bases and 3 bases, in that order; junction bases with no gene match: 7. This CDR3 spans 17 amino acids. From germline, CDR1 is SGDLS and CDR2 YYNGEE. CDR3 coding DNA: TGTGCCAGCAGCTTAGGACTAGCGGGAGAGGGCTACAATGAGCAGTTCTTC. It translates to CASSLGLAGEGYNEQFF.

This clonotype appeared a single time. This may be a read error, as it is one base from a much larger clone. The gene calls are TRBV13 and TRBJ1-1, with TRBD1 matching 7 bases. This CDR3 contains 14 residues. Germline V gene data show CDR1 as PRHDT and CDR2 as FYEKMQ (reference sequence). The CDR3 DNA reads TGTGCCAGCAGCTTATCAGGGGGAGCGGTTGAAGCTTGCTTT. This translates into CASSLSGGAVEACF. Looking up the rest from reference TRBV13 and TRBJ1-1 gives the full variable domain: AAGVIQSPRHLIKEKRETATLKCYPIPRHDTVYWYQQGPGQDPQFLISFYEKMQSDKGSIPDRFSAQQFSDYHSELNMSSLELGDSALYFCASSLSGGAVEACFGQGTRLTVV.

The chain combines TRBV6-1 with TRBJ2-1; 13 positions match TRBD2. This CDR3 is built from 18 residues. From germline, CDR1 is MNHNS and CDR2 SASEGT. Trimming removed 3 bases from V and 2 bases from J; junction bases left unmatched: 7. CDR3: CASSDPRLAGGTYNEQFF. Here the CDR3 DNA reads TGTGCCAGCAGTGACCCCAGACTAGCGGGAGGCACCTACAATGAGCAGTTCTTC.

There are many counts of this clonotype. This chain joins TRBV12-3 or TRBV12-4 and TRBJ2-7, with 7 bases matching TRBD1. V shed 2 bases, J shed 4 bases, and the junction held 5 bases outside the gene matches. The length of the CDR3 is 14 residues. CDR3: CASSLWVQGYEQYF. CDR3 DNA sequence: TGTGCCAGCAGTTTATGGGTACAGGGGTACGAGCAGTACTTC.

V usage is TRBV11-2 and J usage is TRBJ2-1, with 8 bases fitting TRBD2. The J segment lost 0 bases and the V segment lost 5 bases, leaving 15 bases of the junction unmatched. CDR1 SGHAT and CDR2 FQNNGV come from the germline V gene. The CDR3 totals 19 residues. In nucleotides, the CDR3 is TGTGCCAGCAGCGCCTCCAGCGGGAGCTACCTAAGCTCCTACAATGAGCAGTTCTTC. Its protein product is CASSASSGSYLSSYNEQFF.

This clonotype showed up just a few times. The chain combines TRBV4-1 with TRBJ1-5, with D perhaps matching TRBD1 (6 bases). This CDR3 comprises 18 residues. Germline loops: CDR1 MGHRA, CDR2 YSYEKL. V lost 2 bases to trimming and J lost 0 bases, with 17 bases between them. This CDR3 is CASSQFYDRRYSNQPQHF. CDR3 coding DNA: TGCGCCAGCAGCCAATTCTACGACAGGCGCTATAGCAATCAGCCCCAGCATTTT.

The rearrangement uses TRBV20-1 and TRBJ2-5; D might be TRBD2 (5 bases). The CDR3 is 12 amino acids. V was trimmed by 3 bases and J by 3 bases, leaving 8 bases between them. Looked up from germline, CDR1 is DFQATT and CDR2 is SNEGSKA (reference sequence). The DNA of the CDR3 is TGCAGTGCTAGGAGGGTGGAAGAGACCCAGTACTTC. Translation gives CSARRVEETQYF.

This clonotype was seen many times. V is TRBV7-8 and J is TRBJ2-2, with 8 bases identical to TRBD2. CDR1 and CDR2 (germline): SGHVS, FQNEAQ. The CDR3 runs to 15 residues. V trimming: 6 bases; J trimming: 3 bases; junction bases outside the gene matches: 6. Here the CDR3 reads CASRPTSGDTGELFF. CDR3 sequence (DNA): TGTGCCAGCAGACCTACTAGCGGTGACACCGGGGAGCTGTTTTTT.

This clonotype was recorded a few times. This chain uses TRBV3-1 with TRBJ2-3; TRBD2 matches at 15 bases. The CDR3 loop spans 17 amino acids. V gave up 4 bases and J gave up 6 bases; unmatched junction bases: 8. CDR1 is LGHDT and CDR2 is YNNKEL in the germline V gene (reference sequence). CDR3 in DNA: TGTGCCAGCAGCCCAGGACAGGGACTAGCGGGAGGTGATACGCAGTATTTT. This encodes CASSPGQGLAGGDTQYF.

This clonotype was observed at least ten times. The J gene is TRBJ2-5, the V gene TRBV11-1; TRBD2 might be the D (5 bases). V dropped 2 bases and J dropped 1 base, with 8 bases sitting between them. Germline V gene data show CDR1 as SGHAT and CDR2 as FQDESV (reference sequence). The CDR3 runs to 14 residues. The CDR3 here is CASSLSGSQETQYF. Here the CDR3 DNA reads TGTGCCAGCAGCTTAAGCGGTTCCCAAGAGACCCAGTACTTC. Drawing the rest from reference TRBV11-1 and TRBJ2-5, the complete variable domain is EAEVAQSPRYKITEKSQAVAFWCDPISGHATLYWYRQILGQGPELLVQFQDESVVDDSQLPKDRFSAERLKGVDSTLKIQPAELGDSAMYLCASSLSGSQETQYFGPGTRLLVL.

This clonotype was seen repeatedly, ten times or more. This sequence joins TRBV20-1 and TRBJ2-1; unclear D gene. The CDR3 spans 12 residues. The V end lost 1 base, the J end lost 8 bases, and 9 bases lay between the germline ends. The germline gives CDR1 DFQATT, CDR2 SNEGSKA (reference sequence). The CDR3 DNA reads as TGCAGTGCTAGAGTAGCAGACGATGAGCAGTTCTTC. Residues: CSARVADDEQFF.

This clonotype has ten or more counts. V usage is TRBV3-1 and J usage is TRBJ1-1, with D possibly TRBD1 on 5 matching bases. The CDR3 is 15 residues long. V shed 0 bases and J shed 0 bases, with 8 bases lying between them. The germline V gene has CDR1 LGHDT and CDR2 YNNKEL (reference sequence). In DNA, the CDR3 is TGTGCCAGCAGCCAAGAGGGACCCTTGAACACTGAAGCTTTCTTT. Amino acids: CASSQEGPLNTEAFF. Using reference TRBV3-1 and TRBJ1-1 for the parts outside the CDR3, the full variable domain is DTAVSQTPKYLVTQMGNDKSIKCEQNLGHDTMYWYKQDSKKFLKIMFSYNNKELIINETVPNRFSPKSPDKAHLNLHINSLELGDSAVYFCASSQEGPLNTEAFFGQGTRLTVV.

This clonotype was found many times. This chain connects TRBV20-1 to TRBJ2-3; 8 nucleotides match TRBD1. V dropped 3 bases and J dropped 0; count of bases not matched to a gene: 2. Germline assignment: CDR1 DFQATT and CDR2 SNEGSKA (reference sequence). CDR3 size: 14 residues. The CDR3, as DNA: TGCAGTGCTAGCCGACAGGGGAGCACAGATACGCAGTATTTT. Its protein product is CSASRQGSTDTQYF.

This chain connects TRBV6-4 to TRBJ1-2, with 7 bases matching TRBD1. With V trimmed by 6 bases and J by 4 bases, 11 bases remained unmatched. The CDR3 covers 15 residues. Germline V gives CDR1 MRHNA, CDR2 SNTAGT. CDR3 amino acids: CASSSRDSVFYGYTF. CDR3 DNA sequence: TGTGCCAGCAGCAGCCGGGACAGCGTATTCTATGGCTACACCTTC.